The 21 T cell receptor beta chains given below trace back to one sample, sequenced in a study of T-cell reconstitution after alpha-beta-depleted transplantation in children. TCRbeta library preparation incorporated unique molecular identifiers. MiXCR was run by TCRdb on the PCR reads, yielding one entry per CDR3 protein. The sample records roughly 120,000 distinct CDR3 sequences, under 30% being singletons. The starting material was PBMCs, mostly from graft donor cells, obtained 180 days after TCRalphabeta/CD19-depleted stem cell transplant. These receptors originate from a male patient aged 2 to 10 who had a stem cell transplant for chronic granulomatous disease, so the T cells may come from the graft donor.

The rearrangement links TRBV12-3 or TRBV12-4 to TRBJ2-4; a possible D gene is TRBD1 (6 bases). V was pared by 4 bases and J by 5 bases, with 9 bases between. This CDR3 comprises 13 residues. The CDR3 region is CASSYRVENIQYF. Written as DNA, the CDR3 is TGTGCCAGCAGTTACAGGGTGGAAAACATTCAGTACTTC.

This chain joins TRBV12-3 or TRBV12-4 and TRBJ2-7; the match to TRBD2 covers 7 bases. V trimming: 7 bases; J trimming: 3 bases; junction bases outside the gene matches: 9. This CDR3 is built from 14 residues. The CDR3 spells CASKLAGEGYEQYF. CDR3 DNA sequence: TGTGCCAGCAAACTGGCGGGAGAAGGCTACGAGCAGTACTTC.

This clonotype was recorded at least ten times. V gene TRBV7-9 combines with J gene TRBJ2-5; D is perhaps TRBD2 (6 bases). Germline values: CDR1 SEHNR, CDR2 FQNEAQ (reference sequence). Trimming shortened V by 5 bases and J by 0 bases, and 16 bases separated the two germline ends. CDR3 length: 16 residues. The CDR3 reads CASSQGGGIYQETQYF. The CDR3 DNA reads TGTGCCAGCAGCCAAGGTGGCGGGATCTACCAAGAGACCCAGTACTTC.

This sequence joins TRBV29-1 and TRBJ2-1; D unclear. This CDR3 spans 16 amino acids. Germline V CDR1 and CDR2: SQVTM, ANQGSEA. Trimming removed 4 bases from V and 2 bases from J, with 18 bases in between. Here the CDR3 reads CSVGEVGGRAYNEQFF. The DNA for the CDR3 is TGCAGCGTTGGAGAGGTGGGTGGACGTGCCTACAATGAGCAGTTCTTC.

This clonotype was seen at least ten times. This chain uses TRBV12-3 or TRBV12-4 with TRBJ2-5; D may match TRBD1 or TRBD2 (5 bases each). Between the trimmed V and J ends, which lost 8 bases and 0 bases, there was a span of 16 bases. The CDR3 runs 15 residues. Here the CDR3 DNA reads TGTGCCAGCCTACGGGGCAGGGAGTACCAAGAGACCCAGTACTTC. Its translation is CASLRGREYQETQYF.

This sequence joins TRBV7-2 and TRBJ1-5; tentative D call: TRBD1 (6 bases). The V end lost 5 bases, the J end lost 6 bases, and 14 bases lay between the germline ends. The CDR3 covers 14 residues. CDR1 is SGHTA and CDR2 is FQGNSA in the germline V gene. CDR3 sequence (DNA): TGTGCCAGCAGCCCCGGACAGAAAACTCAGCCCCAGCATTTT. It encodes CASSPGQKTQPQHF.

This clonotype was observed once. The chain recombines TRBV20-1 with TRBJ2-7; 7 nucleotides match TRBD2. Per the germline V gene, CDR1 is DFQATT and CDR2 is SNEGSKA (reference sequence). With V trimmed by 4 bases and J by 3 bases, 9 bases remained unmatched. The CDR3 spans 14 residues. This CDR3 is CSATWDYGGYEQYF. In nucleotides, the CDR3 is TGCAGTGCTACTTGGGACTATGGCGGCTACGAGCAGTACTTC.

The chain carries TRBV11-1 and TRBJ2-7, with D perhaps assigned TRBD1 or TRBD2 (7 bases each). The CDR3 has 13 residues. Germline values: CDR1 SGHAT, CDR2 FQDESV (reference sequence). Trimming removed 5 bases at V and 5 bases at J, with 13 bases between. The CDR3 protein is CASSPRGRDEQYF. The DNA of the CDR3 is TGTGCCAGCAGCCCCAGGGGGAGGGACGAGCAGTACTTC. Complete variable domain (other parts from reference TRBV11-1 and TRBJ2-7): EAEVAQSPRYKITEKSQAVAFWCDPISGHATLYWYRQILGQGPELLVQFQDESVVDDSQLPKDRFSAERLKGVDSTLKIQPAELGDSAMYLCASSPRGRDEQYFGPGTRLTVT.

The rearrangement links TRBV12-3 or TRBV12-4 to TRBJ2-2, with D possibly being TRBD1 (6 bases). There are 16 residues in the CDR3. V lost 7 bases, J lost 0 bases, and 15 bases lay in between. For the CDR3, the DNA is TGTGCCAGCACCCGGGCGACAGGTCCGAACACCGGGGAGCTGTTTTTT. It translates to CASTRATGPNTGELFF.

This clonotype was seen more than once but under ten times. CDR3 sequence (DNA): TGCGCCAGCAGCCAAGGGGACCGAGGGTCCGAGCAGTACTTC. Translated: CASSQGDRGSEQYF. The chain uses TRBV4-3 and TRBJ2-7; D tentatively fits TRBD1 or TRBD2 (5 bases each). Germline assignment: CDR1 LGHNA and CDR2 YSLEER. V was shortened by 1 base and J by 6 bases, with 13 bases between the two germline ends. This CDR3 contains 14 residues.

This clonotype was recorded many times. The J gene is TRBJ2-2, the V gene TRBV12-3 or TRBV12-4, with a weak D call TRBD2 (6 bases). V lost 6 bases to trimming and J lost 0 bases, with 11 bases between them. The CDR3 consists of 15 residues. CDR3 nucleotides: TGTGCCAGCAGCCCGACTAGAGCGAACACCGGGGAGCTGTTTTTT. Its translation is CASSPTRANTGELFF.

V usage is TRBV7-2 and J usage is TRBJ2-5; D possibly matches TRBD1 or TRBD2 (5 bases each). Trimming removed 0 bases at V and 5 bases at J, with 16 bases between. The germline CDR1 and CDR2 sequences are SGHTA and FQGNSA. The CDR3 extends over 16 amino acids. The CDR3 is CASSLARDGDAETQYF. The CDR3 coding sequence is TGTGCCAGCAGCTTAGCGAGGGACGGGGACGCTGAGACCCAGTACTTC.

The chain recombines TRBV24-1 with TRBJ2-5, with D uncertain. Germline-derived CDR1 and CDR2 are KGHDR and SFDVKD. The length of the CDR3 is 14 residues. With 5 bases removed from V and 5 bases from J, the gap between germline ends came to 14 bases. CDR3 region: CATSGSGIQETQYF. Here the CDR3 DNA reads TGTGCCACCAGTGGGAGTGGGATCCAGGAGACCCAGTACTTC.

This chain links TRBV10-3 with TRBJ2-7; D call uncertain. V shed 3 bases and J shed 7 bases, with 13 bases lying between them. Germline assignment: CDR1 ENHRY and CDR2 SYGVKD. CDR3 length: 13 residues. The CDR3 DNA reads as TGTGCCATCAGTGAAACGGTACTACGTGAGCAGTACTTC. This translates into CAISETVLREQYF.

This clonotype was seen ten or more times. V gene TRBV9 combines with J gene TRBJ2-4; a weak D match, TRBD2 (6 bases). The germline V and J ends were trimmed by 0 bases and 0 bases, with 13 bases remaining between them. Germline V gives CDR1 SGDLS, CDR2 YYNGEE. CDR3 length: 17 amino acids. As DNA, the CDR3 is TGTGCCAGCAGCGTAGGAGCAGTACTAGCAGCCAAAAACATTCAGTACTTC. Translated: CASSVGAVLAAKNIQYF.

This clonotype has just a few counts. The CDR3: CASSEAGSQYF. The CDR3 nucleotides are TGTGCCAGCAGCGAGGCAGGATCGCAGTATTTT. J is TRBJ2-3 and V is TRBV25-1; no clear D. V gave up 6 bases and J gave up 10 bases, with 11 bases separating them. The CDR3 runs to 11 residues. Germline-derived CDR1 and CDR2 are MGHDK and SYGVNS. The full variable domain, its missing parts supplied by reference TRBV25-1 and TRBJ2-3, is EADIYQTPRYLVIGTGKKITLECSQTMGHDKMYWYQQDPGMELHLIHYSYGVNSTEKGDLSSESTVSRIRTEHFPLTLESARPSHTSQYLCASSEAGSQYFGPGTRLTVL.

The chain has TRBV7-6 and TRBJ2-1; 10 nucleotides line up with TRBD2. In germline, CDR1 is SGHVS, CDR2 FNYEAQ. After removal of 0 bases from V and 5 bases from J, the junction contained 4 bases not matched to a gene. CDR3 length equals 16 residues. The CDR3 DNA reads TGTGCCAGCAGCTTAGCGGTAACTAGCGGGGACAATGAGCAGTTCTTC. Its protein product is CASSLAVTSGDNEQFF.

The table lists this clonotype with many counts. The genes are TRBV12-3 or TRBV12-4 and TRBJ2-1, with 16 positions matching TRBD2. The CDR3 covers 18 residues. J was trimmed by 8 bases and V by 6 bases; bases with no gene match: 13. This CDR3 reads CASRSGTSGRGGTHEQFF. CDR3 in DNA: TGTGCCAGCAGAAGCGGGACTAGCGGGAGGGGGGGAACACATGAGCAGTTCTTC.

V and J are TRBV20-1 and TRBJ1-1; tentative D call: TRBD1 (5 bases). Germline lookup yields CDR1 DFQATT and CDR2 SNEGSKA (reference sequence). This CDR3 is built from 11 residues. Trimming cost V 3 bases and J 7 bases, with 9 bases left between them. The CDR3 nucleotides read TGCAGTGCTAGTTGGGGACTTGAAGCTTTCTTT. Encoded protein: CSASWGLEAFF.

The rearrangement joins TRBV20-1 to TRBJ1-4, with D possibly being TRBD1 (5 bases). CDR1 DFQATT and CDR2 SNEGSKA come from the germline V gene (reference sequence). The CDR3 has 15 amino acids. Trimming stripped 0 bases from V and 5 bases from J, with 13 bases between. The CDR3 nucleotides read TGCAGTGCTAGAGATAGTAAGGGGAGGAATGAAAAACTGTTTTTT. This sequence encodes CSARDSKGRNEKLFF.

The CDR3 sequence: CASSFGVDYEQYF. CDR3 sequence (DNA): TGTGCCAGCAGTTTCGGAGTTGACTACGAGCAGTACTTC. The genes are TRBV27 and TRBJ2-7; D unclear. CDR3 length equals 13 residues. The V and J ends lost 3 bases and 3 bases respectively, with 9 bases between them. Germline V CDR1 and CDR2: MNHEY, SMNVEV (reference sequence).